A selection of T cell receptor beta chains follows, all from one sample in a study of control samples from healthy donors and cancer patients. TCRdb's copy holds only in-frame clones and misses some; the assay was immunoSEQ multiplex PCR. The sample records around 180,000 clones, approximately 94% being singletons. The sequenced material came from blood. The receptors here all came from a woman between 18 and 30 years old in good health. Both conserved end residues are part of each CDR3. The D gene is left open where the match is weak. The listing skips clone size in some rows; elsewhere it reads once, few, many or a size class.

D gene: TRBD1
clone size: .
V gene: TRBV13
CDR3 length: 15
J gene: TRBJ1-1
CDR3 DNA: TGTGCCAGCAGCCCAGGACAGGGAAGAAGTCGTGGAGCTTTCTTT
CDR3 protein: CASSPGQGRSRGAFF

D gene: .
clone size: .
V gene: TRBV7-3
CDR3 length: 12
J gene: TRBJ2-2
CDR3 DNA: TGTGCCAGCAGCTTTACTCGTGGGGAGCTGTTTTTT
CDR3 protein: CASSFTRGELFF

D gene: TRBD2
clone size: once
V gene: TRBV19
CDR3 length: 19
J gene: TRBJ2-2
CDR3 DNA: TGTGCCAGTAGTATCCAGTTTCCGACTAGCGGTATGAACACCGGGGAGCTGTTTTTT
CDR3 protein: CASSIQFPTSGMNTGELFF

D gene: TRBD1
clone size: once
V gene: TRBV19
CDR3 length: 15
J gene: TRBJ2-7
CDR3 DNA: TGTGCCAGTAGTATAGCCTCGACAGGGATCTACGAGCAGTACTTC
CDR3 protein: CASSIASTGIYEQYF

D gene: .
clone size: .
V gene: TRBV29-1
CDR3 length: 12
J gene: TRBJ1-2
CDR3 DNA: TGCAGCGTTACGACCTCTAACTATGGCTACACCTTC
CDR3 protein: CSVTTSNYGYTF

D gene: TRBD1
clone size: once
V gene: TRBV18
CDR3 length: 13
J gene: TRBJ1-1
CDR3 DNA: TGTGCCAGCTCACCACTCGGACAGGTTGAAGCTTTCTTT
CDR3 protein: CASSPLGQVEAFF

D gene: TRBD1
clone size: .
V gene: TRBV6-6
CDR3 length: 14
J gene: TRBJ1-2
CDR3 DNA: TGTGCCAGCAGTTCGCAAGGACAGGATCTTGGCTACACCTTC
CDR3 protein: CASSSQGQDLGYTF

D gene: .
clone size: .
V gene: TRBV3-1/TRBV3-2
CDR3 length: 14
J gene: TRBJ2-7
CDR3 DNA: TGTGCCAGCACCCAGCGGCACAGAGACTACGAGCAGTACTTC
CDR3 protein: CASTQRHRDYEQYF

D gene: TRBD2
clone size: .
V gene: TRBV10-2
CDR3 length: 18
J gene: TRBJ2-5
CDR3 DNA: TGCGCCAGCATTAGAGATGCTAGCGGGGGCACGGGGGTTGAGACCCAGTACTTC
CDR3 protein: CASIRDASGGTGVETQYF

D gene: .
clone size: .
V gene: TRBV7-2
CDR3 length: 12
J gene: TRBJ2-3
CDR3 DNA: TGTGCCAGCAGCTTATGGCCAGATACGCAGTATTTT
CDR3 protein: CASSLWPDTQYF

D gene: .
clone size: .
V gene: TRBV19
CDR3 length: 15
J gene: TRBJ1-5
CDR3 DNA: TGTGCCAGTAGTTTTCGGCCAGTTAGCAATCAGCCCCAGCATTTT
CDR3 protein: CASSFRPVSNQPQHF

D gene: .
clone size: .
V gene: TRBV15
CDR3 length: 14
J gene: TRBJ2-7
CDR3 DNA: TGTGCCACCAGCAGAGATTCACGGGGAGGCGAGCAGTACTTC
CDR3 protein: CATSRDSRGGEQYF

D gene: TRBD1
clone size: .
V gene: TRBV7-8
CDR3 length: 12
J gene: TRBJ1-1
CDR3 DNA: TGTGCCAGCAGCACCACAGGGGGCAAGTCTTTCTTT
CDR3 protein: CASSTTGGKSFF

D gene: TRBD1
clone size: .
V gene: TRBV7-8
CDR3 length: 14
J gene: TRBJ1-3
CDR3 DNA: TGTGCCAGCAGCCTAGAGCAGGGGGAGACCACCATATATTTT
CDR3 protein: CASSLEQGETTIYF

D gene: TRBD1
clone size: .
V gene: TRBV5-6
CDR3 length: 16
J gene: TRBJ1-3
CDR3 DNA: TGTGCCAGCAGCTACGGACAGGGGGCTTACGGAAACACCATATATTTT
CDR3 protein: CASSYGQGAYGNTIYF

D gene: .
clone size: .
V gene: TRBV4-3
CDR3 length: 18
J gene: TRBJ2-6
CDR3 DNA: TGCGCCAGCAGCCAAGATATGGGAGGATACTCTGGGGCCAACGTCCTGACTTTC
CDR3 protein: CASSQDMGGYSGANVLTF

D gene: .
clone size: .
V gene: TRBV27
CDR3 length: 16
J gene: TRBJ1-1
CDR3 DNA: TGTGCCAGCAGTCCGCAACCGGGACGGGCGAACACTGAAGCTTTCTTT
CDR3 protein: CASSPQPGRANTEAFF